This T cell receptor beta chain was documented in a study of regulatory T cells in long-lasting Graves disease. Turning to the study itself: Prior antithyroid drug treatment in newly diagnosed Graves' patients lasted under 3 months. Overall study findings and caveats: Newly diagnosed patients shared more than 750 public clonotypes; persistent patients shared some 2,700.

Building the TCR beta libraries relied on iRepertoire HTBI primers, and CDR3 regions underwent Arm-PCR. Per the original methods: The study identified 50 to 70 TRBV and 13 to 15 TRBJ segments across samples. MiXCR was run by TCRdb on the multiplex PCR reads, yielding one entry per CDR3 protein. TCRdb, not the original authors, processed these V and J calls. The data show approximately 230,000 distinct CDR3 sequences, approximately 16% seen once. As to time point: newly diagnosed GD, antithyroid drugs for less than 3 months. Preparation of the TCR library used RNA extracted from PBMCs. This clonotype was seen repeatedly, ten times or more. Its antigen is unidentified. This sequence originates from a female donor with Graves disease. Sequencing used peripheral blood mononuclear cells (PBMCs), obtained at new diagnosis, from a patient treated with antithyroid drugs.

The CDR3 coding sequence is TGCAGTGCTAGAGATTTTGGTGGGGTCTCCTACGGCAATCAGCCCCAGCATTTT. Protein product: CSARDFGGVSYGNQPQHF. The J gene is TRBJ1-5, the V gene TRBV20-1; D not resolved. The germline V gene has CDR1 DFQATT and CDR2 SNEGSKA (reference sequence). The V end was cut by 0 bases, the J end by 2 bases, with 20 bases between. The CDR3 is 18 residues long.